The 18 T cell receptor beta chains presented below share a single source sample, sequenced in a study of shared clonotypes between healthy human individuals. The protocol was immunoSEQ multiplex PCR, while the TCRdb copy is restricted to in-frame clones and leaves out a portion. The sample has about 2.5 million clones, under 95% seen once. Sequenced input: naive CD4+ T cells from PBMCs. Subset given: CD45RA+ positively selected. The receptor set was obtained from a young man in good health. Some clones in this sample may be carry-over from other donors' samples.

This clone was seen a single time. V gene TRBV18 combines with J gene TRBJ1-5; D gene unclear. Germline assignment: CDR1 KGHSH and CDR2 LQKENI. V dropped 5 bases and J dropped 7 bases, with 18 bases sitting between them. CDR3 length: 15 amino acids. The DNA of the CDR3 is TGTGCCAGCTCAAACTTAGACCCGGGGAGGCAGCCCCAGCATTTT. Its translation: CASSNLDPGRQPQHF. The full variable domain, rest sourced from reference TRBV18 and TRBJ1-5, is NAGVMQNPRHLVRRRGQEARLRCSPMKGHSHVYWYRQLPEEGLKFMVYLQKENIIDESGMPKERFSAEFPKEGPSILRIQQVVRGDSAAYFCASSNLDPGRQPQHFGDGTRLSIL.

V gene TRBV6-1 combines with J gene TRBJ2-5; D is uncertain. V lost 3 bases and J lost 1, with 3 bases in between. The CDR3 length is 12 residues. Germline CDR1 is MNHNS and CDR2 is SASEGT. The CDR3 is CASSETQETQYF. The CDR3 DNA reads TGTGCCAGCAGTGAGACCCAAGAGACCCAGTACTTC.

Comment on this clone: At one end the junction does not follow the germline gene, possibly because of a read error. The chain has TRBV5-3 and TRBJ2-7; 9 bases align to TRBD2. TRBV5-3 has ORF status, its function being uncertain. This CDR3 comprises 14 residues. CDR3 loop: CASSWGSGSYEQYF. CDR3 bases: TGTGCCAGCAGCTGGGGTAGCGGGAGCTACGAGCAGTACTTC.

In its sample, this clone was seen once. This CDR3 is also generated by other DNA sequences in the sample. The rearrangement links TRBV28 to TRBJ2-7; D gene unclear. Germline CDR1 MDHEN, CDR2 SYDVKM. CDR3 size: 12 residues. With 3 bases removed from V and 7 bases from J, the gap between germline ends came to 10 bases. The CDR3, as DNA: TGTGCCAGCAGTTTCTCTGGGCGGGAGCAGTACTTC. This gives the protein CASSFSGREQYF.

The chain carries TRBV30 and TRBJ1-2; D remains unclear. The V gene's germline CDR1 is GTSNPN and CDR2 SVGIG (reference sequence). The CDR3 spans 8 residues. V was shortened by 3 bases and J by 12 bases, with 5 bases between the two germline ends. The chain's CDR3 is CAWRTHTF. The CDR3 coding sequence is TGTGCCTGGAGGACCCACACCTTC.

V is TRBV15 and J is TRBJ2-4; D uncertain. This CDR3 spans 15 amino acids. Trimming cost V 0 bases and J 8 bases, with 14 bases left between them. The V gene's germline CDR1 is LNHNV and CDR2 YYDKDF (reference sequence). The CDR3 is CATSRDRAGRDIQYF. CDR3 DNA sequence: TGTGCCACCAGCAGAGATAGGGCAGGTCGGGACATTCAGTACTTC. The whole variable domain, remainder taken from reference TRBV15 and TRBJ2-4, is DAMVIQNPRYQVTQFGKPVTLSCSQTLNHNVMYWYQQKSSQAPKLLFHYYDKDFNNEADTPDNFQSRRPNTSFCFLDIRSPGLGDTAMYLCATSRDRAGRDIQYFGAGTRLSVL.

The rearrangement joins TRBV18 to TRBJ2-5; the match to TRBD2 covers 7 bases. The germline V gene encodes CDR1 KGHSH and CDR2 LQKENI. This CDR3 has 14 residues. V gave up 4 bases and J gave up 3 bases; unmatched junction bases: 5. The CDR3 DNA follows: TGTGCCAGCTCACTCACTAGCGTAGAAGAGACCCAGTACTTC. Translation: CASSLTSVEETQYF.

Comments on this clone: The same CDR3 also results from other DNA sequences found in this sample. The rearrangement joins TRBV18 to TRBJ1-5; no clear D gene. With 3 bases removed from V and 6 bases from J, the gap between germline ends came to 6 bases. The germline CDR1 and CDR2 sequences are KGHSH and LQKENI. The CDR3 consists of 12 residues. The CDR3 spells CASSPPGQPQHF. Written as DNA, the CDR3 is TGTGCCAGCTCACCCCCCGGTCAGCCCCAGCATTTT.

This clone appeared once. This chain uses TRBV2 with TRBJ2-1; D could derive from TRBD1 or TRBD2 (5 bases each). The CDR3 sequence is 13 residues long. Germline V gives CDR1 SNHLY, CDR2 FYNNEI. V shed 7 bases and J shed 5 bases, with 12 bases lying between them. The CDR3 loop is CASNRDGDNEQFF. The CDR3 nucleotides read TGTGCCAGCAACCGGGACGGGGACAATGAGCAGTTCTTC.

The chain recombines TRBV6-6 with TRBJ2-7; TRBD2 aligns across 7 bases. The trim removed 2 bases at V and 3 bases at J, leaving 1 base unmatched. Germline-derived CDR1 and CDR2 are MNHNY and SVGAGI (reference sequence). CDR3 length: 13 residues. The CDR3 reads CASSYRDYYEQYF. The CDR3 DNA reads as TGTGCCAGCAGTTACCGGGACTACTACGAGCAGTACTTC.

The gene calls are TRBV2 and TRBJ2-3, with D possibly TRBD2 on 6 matching bases. Trimming left V 5 bases short and J 0 bases short, with 9 bases between. CDR3 length: 14 amino acids. Germline loops: CDR1 SNHLY, CDR2 FYNNEI. This CDR3 is CASSRDWSTDTQYF. CDR3 bases: TGTGCCAGCAGTCGGGACTGGAGCACAGATACGCAGTATTTT. The full variable domain, rest sourced from reference TRBV2 and TRBJ2-3, is EPEVTQTPSHQVTQMGQEVILRCVPISNHLYFYWYRQILGQKVEFLVSFYNNEISEKSEIFDDQFSVERPDGSNFTLKIRSTKLEDSAMYFCASSRDWSTDTQYFGPGTRLTVL.

This sequence joins TRBV9 and TRBJ2-7; 8 bases fit TRBD1. V was clipped by 0 bases and J by 3 bases; unmatched bases: 5. There are 15 residues in the CDR3. The V gene's germline CDR1 is SGDLS and CDR2 YYNGEE. CDR3: CASSVDQGAIYEQYF. CDR3 nucleotides: TGTGCCAGCAGCGTAGACCAGGGGGCTATCTACGAGCAGTACTTC.

V usage is TRBV12-5 and J usage is TRBJ1-3; 9 positions match TRBD1. V was pared by 4 bases and J by 2 bases, with 9 bases of the junction left unmatched. The CDR3 has 17 residues. The germline V gene has CDR1 LGHNT and CDR2 FRNRAP. This CDR3 reads CASGSGQGQLAGNTIYF. DNA of the CDR3: TGTGCTAGTGGTTCGGGACAGGGACAGTTAGCTGGAAACACCATATATTTT.

The CDR3 coding sequence is TGCGCCAGCAGCCCGGGCATTGGGGAAGGTGGAGCTTTCTTT. The encoded protein is CASSPGIGEGGAFF. The chain links TRBV5-1 to TRBJ1-1, with D hard to call. The length of the CDR3 is 14 residues. CDR1 is SGHRS, CDR2 YFSETQ, per germline. The V and J ends lost 4 bases and 10 bases respectively, with 20 bases between them.

The rearrangement joins TRBV4-3 to TRBJ2-2, with TRBD1 as a possible D gene (6 bases). CDR1 LGHNA and CDR2 YSLEER come from the germline V gene. The ends were cut back, 2 bases at V and 4 bases at J, with 23 bases in the middle. The CDR3 is made up of 19 amino acids. CDR3 bases: TGCGCCAGCAGCCAACAACCCCGGACAGATTTCGACACCACCGGGGAGCTGTTTTTT. This gives the protein CASSQQPRTDFDTTGELFF.

The gene calls are TRBV29-1 and TRBJ2-5; D is unresolved. CDR1 is SQVTM, CDR2 ANQGSEA, per germline. The CDR3 contains 11 residues. Trimming took off 8 bases at V and 5 bases at J, with 12 bases between the two ends. CDR3 in DNA: TGCAGCTCGGACCTTCGGGAGACCCAGTACTTC. This gives the protein CSSDLRETQYF.

The CDR3 DNA follows: TGTGCCAGCAGCTTTCGTTACAGGGGAGCGGCCGAGCAGTACTTC. It codes for CASSFRYRGAAEQYF. The chain uses TRBV13 and TRBJ2-7; TRBD1 matches 7 bases. The CDR3 extends over 15 amino acids. CDR1 is PRHDT, CDR2 FYEKMQ, per germline (reference sequence). With V trimmed by 3 bases and J by 6 bases, 11 bases remained unmatched.

V usage is TRBV7-9 and J usage is TRBJ1-3; no definite D call. With 5 bases removed from V and 4 bases from J, the gap between germline ends came to 9 bases. Germline CDR1 reads SEHNR; CDR2 reads FQNEAQ (reference sequence). CDR3 length: 13 residues. The CDR3 bases are TGTGCCAGCAGCCCCAGCCCGGGAAACACCATATATTTT. Amino acids: CASSPSPGNTIYF. Using reference TRBV7-9 and TRBJ1-3 for the parts outside the CDR3, the full variable domain is DTGVSQNPRHKITKRGQNVTFRCDPISEHNRLYWYRQTLGQGPEFLTYFQNEAQLEKSRLLSDRFSAERPKGSFSTLEIQRTEQGDSAMYLCASSPSPGNTIYFGEGSWLTVV.